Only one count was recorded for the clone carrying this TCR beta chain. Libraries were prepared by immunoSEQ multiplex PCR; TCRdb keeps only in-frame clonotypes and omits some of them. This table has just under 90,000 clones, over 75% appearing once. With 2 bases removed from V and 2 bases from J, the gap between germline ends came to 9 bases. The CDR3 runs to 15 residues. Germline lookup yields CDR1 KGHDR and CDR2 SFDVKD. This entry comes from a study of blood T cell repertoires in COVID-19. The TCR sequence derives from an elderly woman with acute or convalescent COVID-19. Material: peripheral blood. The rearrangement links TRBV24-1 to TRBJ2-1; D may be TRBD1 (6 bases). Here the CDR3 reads CATSDSRGTYNEQFF. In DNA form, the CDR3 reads TGTGCCACCAGTGATTCCAGGGGCACCTACAATGAGCAGTTCTTC.